This TCR beta chain was identified in a study of cytomegalovirus exposure and HLA in healthy donors. General study findings and limits: It emerged from a later analysis that several of the most significant clusters appeared to be linked to common viral pathogens. Earlier analysis looked at TCR beta V segments, and most were productive about 87% or about 30% of the time. Later analysis identified a missense DCLRE1C variant that was linked to TCR beta V- and J-gene trimming.

In regard to this clone: Antigen: not known.

CDR1 is SGHTA, CDR2 FQGTGA, per germline. This CDR3 has 16 amino acids. V lost 2 bases to trimming and J lost 3 bases; unmatched junction nucleotides: 5. The PCR employed 60 Vbeta primers together with 13 Jbeta primers. The repertoire was sequenced with immunoSEQ multiplex PCR; TCRdb's copy has only in-frame clones and lacks some. The sample lists fewer than 150,000 clones, more than 75% seen once, with around 3.7% in the top ten. The clonotype was recovered from a man aged 18 to 30 in good health and CMV-seronegative. V usage is TRBV7-3 and J usage is TRBJ2-1; 9 bases are shared with TRBD2. Sequencing used PBMCs. The CDR3 loop reads CASSLGASGIYNEQFF. DNA of the CDR3: TGTGCCAGCAGCTTAGGGGCTAGCGGGATCTACAATGAGCAGTTCTTC.